This paragraph covers one TCR beta chain sequence. Which antigen it targets is not known. Base qualities are not at hand, and no much larger clone is one base apart. This record belongs to a study of blood T cell repertoires in COVID-19 (dated by TCRdb to about 2020). About the investigation overall: Collaborator samples came from the United States, Italy and Spain and covered acute and convalescent phases of COVID-19. Nearly every sample came with metadata listing a de-identified subject ID, COVID-19 status, age in years and sex. The samples were drawn from two sources: the first 160 participants of the ongoing ImmuneRACE study, and about 1,300 subjects contributed by 6 global collaborators. The repertoires were made available in a free public database intended to serve as a resource for research on the immune response to SARS-CoV-2. Subjects who had been exposed to COVID-19, were actively infected with it, or had recovered from it provided the deeply sampled blood TCRbeta repertoires that made up the dataset. The prospective study material was composed of cDNA or gDNA derived from T cells, B-cell-depleted T cells, or PBMCs. Where available, HLA class I and class II types were obtained from metadata supplied by the sample provider rather than from assay-based typing. The investigation overall reported the following: The amount of clinical and demographic metadata varied by source and participant and was provided uncurated.

The immunoSEQ Assay, a bias-controlled multiplex PCR, was used to amplify TCRbeta CDR3 regions from genomic DNA. Processing in the source paper ran as follows. The number of nucleated cells in each sample was estimated from the amplification of reference gene primers within the assay. To quantify the absolute abundance of each unique TCRbeta CDR3 rearrangement, sequence reads were collapsed and filtered. For each sample, productive Simpson clonality was calculated by taking the square root of Simpson's diversity index across productive rearrangements. TCRdb limited this immuneACCESS table to in-frame rearrangements with V and J called. A share of clones is missing; checked studies link under half to unresolved V genes, and the rest is unexplained. V and J calls and clone size are as listed in that table; D and trimming were resolved from the DNA. The sample includes around 390,000 clones, with around 87% observed a single time. About a tenth of the sample is taken by the ten largest.

Taken from cysteine to phenylalanine, the CDR3 has 16 residues. Kept here is only the CDR3 DNA, which spans 48 bases and is read in frame from base 1. From a lookup of the germline V gene (reference sequence), CDR1 and CDR2 are MNHEY and SMNVEV. The junction carries 17 bases between V and J, which are trimmed by 6 bases and 0 bases respectively. Participants in the prospective study were aged roughly 18 to 89 years, lived in 20 to 30 United States geographic areas, and enrolled through a virtual design. To assign participants to cohorts, the prospective study relied on clinical history that participants themselves reported in a screening survey and a study questionnaire. Recovered participants in ImmuneRACE Cohort 3 were defined as having two consecutive negative NP/OP PCR tests, clearance from a healthcare professional, or resolution of symptoms. Mobile phlebotomists in the prospective study collected whole blood, serum and a nasopharyngeal or oropharyngeal swab from every participant. Participants in the prospective study had the option to provide additional blood draws and questionnaires over a roughly two-month period. Blood samples from the prospective study were shipped frozen or at room temperature prior to DNA extraction.

The sample consisted of PBMCs or T cells enriched from blood (not recorded which). The chain is made from TRBV27 and TRBJ1-1; the D segment could be TRBD1, given 6 matching bases. This receptor was taken from a woman between 45 and 60 years old who had recovered from COVID-19. For the CDR3, the sequence is CASRLRADRVNTEAFF. In nucleotides, the sequence is TGTGCCAGCAGGCTAAGGGCGGACAGAGTGAACACTGAAGCTTTCTTT.